The 18 T cell receptor beta chains given below trace back to one sample, sequenced in a study of beta chain features in type 1 diabetes (dated by TCRdb to the late 2010s). The library was made by the immunoSEQ multiplex PCR assay. All of the isolated RNA was reverse transcribed with the High Capacity cDNA Reverse Transcription Kit, so expressed TCRB transcripts were sequenced. TCRdb retrieved this table from immuneACCESS and kept in-frame rearrangements only. Not all clones are present; in checked studies, unresolved V genes account for under half, and no reason is known for the remainder. The sample table records about half a million clones; about 29% of these occur just once. The ten largest clones take up around 0.065% of the sample. The sequenced material came from naive CD4+ T cells from blood. Interpreted using the paper, the cell subset or site label stands for: true naive CD4+ T cells. Source of these receptors: a man younger than 30 in good health.

This chain connects TRBV29-1 to TRBJ2-1, with D uncertain. With 5 bases removed from V and 6 bases from J, the gap between germline ends came to 14 bases. This CDR3 contains 13 residues. The germline CDR1 and CDR2 sequences are SQVTM and ANQGSEA. The CDR3 reads CSVCPGSPNEQFF. CDR3 DNA: TGCAGCGTTTGCCCCGGATCCCCCAATGAGCAGTTCTTC.

The chain combines TRBV5-4 with TRBJ2-7, with TRBD1 as a possible D gene (6 bases). Germline values: CDR1 SGHNT, CDR2 YYREEE (reference sequence). With 4 bases removed from V and 0 bases from J, the gap between germline ends came to 11 bases. The CDR3 has 14 amino acids. This CDR3 reads CASSRTDSSYEQYF. The CDR3 nucleotides are TGTGCCAGCAGCCGAACGGACAGCTCCTACGAGCAGTACTTC.

This clone was seen a few times. The same CDR3 also results from other DNA sequences found in this sample. CDR3 coding DNA: TGCGCCAGCAGCTTGGTCTACAATGAGCAGTTCTTC. It encodes CASSLVYNEQFF. The rearrangement joins TRBV5-1 to TRBJ2-1, with no clear D. Germline V lookup: CDR1 SGHRS, CDR2 YFSETQ. This CDR3 comprises 12 residues. The V gene lost 0 bases and the J gene lost 3 bases, with 1 base spanning the gap.

The chain employs TRBV7-2 and TRBJ2-6; 7 nucleotides align to TRBD1. V trimming: 5 bases; J trimming: 2 bases; junction bases outside the gene matches: 3. Germline V gives CDR1 SGHTA, CDR2 FQGNSA. This CDR3 is built from 15 residues. The CDR3 protein is CASSRDRAGANVLTF. The CDR3 nucleotides are TGTGCCAGCAGCCGTGACAGGGCTGGGGCCAACGTCCTGACTTTC.

This clone was seen a few times. This chain links TRBV18 with TRBJ2-7; D unresolved. The CDR3 is 11 residues long. The ends were cut back, 3 bases at V and 5 bases at J, with 5 bases in the middle. Per germline, CDR1 KGHSH and CDR2 LQKENI. The CDR3, as DNA: TGTGCCAGCTCACCTTTCCACGAGCAGTACTTC. It codes for CASSPFHEQYF.

Only a few counts were recorded for this clone. The V call is TRBV20-1, the J call TRBJ2-1, with no clear D. The germline V gene has CDR1 DFQATT and CDR2 SNEGSKA (reference sequence). The CDR3 totals 11 residues. V was trimmed by 1 base and J by 10 bases, leaving 8 bases between them. CDR3 in amino acids: CSARGFREQFF. The CDR3 DNA reads as TGCAGTGCTAGAGGTTTCCGGGAGCAGTTCTTC.

This clone was detected only a few times. The V gene is TRBV20-1, the J gene TRBJ2-1; tentatively, D is TRBD1 (5 bases). Germline CDR1 and CDR2: DFQATT and SNEGSKA (reference sequence). The CDR3 contains 11 residues. Trimming left V 6 bases short and J 13 bases short, with 16 bases between. The CDR3 coding sequence is TGCAGTGCCGACTCGACAGAAGGACAGTTCTTC. It encodes CSADSTEGQFF.

The rearrangement links TRBV5-1 to TRBJ1-2; D is unresolved. V dropped 1 base and J dropped 6 bases, with 7 bases sitting between them. Per the germline V gene, CDR1 is SGHRS and CDR2 is YFSETQ. This CDR3 contains 12 residues. CDR3 coding DNA: TGCGCCAGCAGCTTGTTGGGGAATGGCTACACCTTC. As protein: CASSLLGNGYTF.

In DNA form, the CDR3 reads TGTGCCTGGACCCCAGGACTAGCGGGAGAGGGGTACAATGAGCAGTTCTTC. Encoded protein: CAWTPGLAGEGYNEQFF. The chain couples TRBV30 to TRBJ2-1; 13 positions agree with TRBD2. Per germline, CDR1 GTSNPN and CDR2 SVGIG (reference sequence). The CDR3 covers 17 residues. Losses at the gene ends were 4 bases for V and 4 bases for J; bases not matched to a gene: 10.

This clone was observed a few times. The V call is TRBV7-9, the J call TRBJ2-1; TRBD2 aligns across 11 bases. The CDR3 length is 15 residues. With V trimmed by 6 bases and J by 6 bases, 7 bases remained unmatched. CDR1 is SEHNR, CDR2 FQNEAQ, per germline (reference sequence). The CDR3 protein is CASSFSGRAFNEQFF. The CDR3 coding sequence is TGTGCCAGCAGTTTTAGCGGGAGGGCCTTCAATGAGCAGTTCTTC. Full variable domain (missing parts from reference TRBV7-9 and TRBJ2-1): DTGVSQNPRHKITKRGQNVTFRCDPISEHNRLYWYRQTLGQGPEFLTYFQNEAQLEKSRLLSDRFSAERPKGSFSTLEIQRTEQGDSAMYLCASSFSGRAFNEQFFGPGTRLTVL.

The gene calls are TRBV7-9 and TRBJ2-1; D gene uncertain. CDR1 is SEHNR, CDR2 FQNEAQ, per germline (reference sequence). This CDR3 has 13 residues. Trimming removed 1 base from V and 7 bases from J, with 8 bases in between. The chain's CDR3 is CASSLVLSNEQFF. The CDR3 coding sequence is TGTGCCAGCAGCTTAGTGTTGTCAAATGAGCAGTTCTTC. Variable domain in full (rest from reference TRBV7-9 and TRBJ2-1): DTGVSQNPRHKITKRGQNVTFRCDPISEHNRLYWYRQTLGQGPEFLTYFQNEAQLEKSRLLSDRFSAERPKGSFSTLEIQRTEQGDSAMYLCASSLVLSNEQFFGPGTRLTVL.

This clone was seen only a few times. V usage is TRBV5-6 and J usage is TRBJ2-1; 7 nucleotides align to TRBD2. The V gene's germline CDR1 is SGHDT and CDR2 YYEEEE. The V gene end was trimmed by 6 bases and the J gene end by 5 bases; junction bases not matched to a gene: 8. The CDR3 totals 14 residues. The CDR3 nucleotides are TGTGCCAGCACGAGCGGGATTACCCACAATGAGCAGTTCTTC. This sequence encodes CASTSGITHNEQFF.

This clone was recorded a few times. J is TRBJ2-7 and V is TRBV29-1; 8 bases align to TRBD1. Germline CDR1 reads SQVTM; CDR2 reads ANQGSEA. J was trimmed by 0 bases and V by 2 bases; bases with no gene match: 6. This CDR3 has 15 amino acids. The CDR3 protein is CSVEFQGAFSYEQYF. The DNA for the CDR3 is TGCAGCGTTGAATTTCAGGGGGCTTTCTCCTACGAGCAGTACTTC.

This clone was counted at least ten times. The rearrangement joins TRBV4-1 to TRBJ2-7, with 9 bases that match TRBD2. The CDR3 sequence is 14 residues long. Germline V gives CDR1 MGHRA, CDR2 YSYEKL. Unmatched junction bases numbered 6, after V lost 4 bases and J lost 5 bases. The CDR3 protein is CASSLPGLADEQYF. The CDR3 DNA reads TGCGCCAGCAGCCTACCGGGACTAGCCGACGAGCAGTACTTC.

This clone was recorded a few times. V is TRBV30 and J is TRBJ1-4; D is uncertain. V was clipped by 0 bases and J by 3 bases, with 17 bases between them. Germline V lookup: CDR1 GTSNPN, CDR2 SVGIG (reference sequence). The CDR3 is 17 residues long. DNA of the CDR3: TGTGCCTGGAGTGTTGAGGGCCTGCGGTTGGCTAATGAAAAACTGTTTTTT. This sequence encodes CAWSVEGLRLANEKLFF.

The chain couples TRBV11-2 to TRBJ2-1; D might be TRBD1 (6 bases). V dropped 1 base and J dropped 4 bases, with 11 bases sitting between them. CDR1 and CDR2 (germline): SGHAT, FQNNGV. This CDR3 region has 15 residues. Written as DNA, the CDR3 is TGTGCCAGCAGCTTAGGACCCCAGGGGTACAATGAGCAGTTCTTC. This gives the protein CASSLGPQGYNEQFF.

In this sample, this clone turned up a few times. The chain uses TRBV30 and TRBJ2-7; perhaps TRBD1 as D (6 bases). Per germline, CDR1 GTSNPN and CDR2 SVGIG (reference sequence). With 2 bases removed from V and 7 bases from J, the gap between germline ends came to 15 bases. The CDR3 runs to 13 residues. CDR3 DNA sequence: TGTGCCTGGAGTCTCACAGGGACAAGGGAGCAGTACTTC. It encodes CAWSLTGTREQYF.

The chain joins TRBV29-1 to TRBJ1-1; possibly TRBD1 for D (5 bases). Germline V gene data show CDR1 as SQVTM and CDR2 as ANQGSEA. The CDR3 runs to 12 residues. Deletions cut 7 bases from V and 2 bases from J, with 11 bases between. The CDR3 loop reads CSAKGPNTEAFF. CDR3 nucleotides: TGCAGCGCCAAGGGACCAAACACTGAAGCTTTCTTT.